Listed below are T cell receptor beta chains from one sample, sequenced in a study of shared clonotypes between healthy human individuals. Sequencing was performed with immunoSEQ multiplex PCR; in TCRdb, only in-frame clones are kept and a portion is missing. The sample has approximately 720,000 clones, about 92% seen once. Source material: naive CD8+ T cells sorted from blood. The receptors come from a man younger than 40 in good health. CDR3s include the opening cysteine and the closing phenylalanine or tryptophan. A D gene is named only where the DNA matches it firmly. Only some rows state a clone size, as once, few, many or a class for expanded clones.

size	V	J	D	DNA	CDR3
NA	TRBV27	TRBJ1-1	TRBD1	TGTGCCAGCAAATCATACCTGCGACAGGGGCTGAACACTGAAGCTTTCTTT	CASKSYLRQGLNTEAFF
few	TRBV7-9	TRBJ2-1	NA	TGTGCCAGCAGCTTAGTAGGGCCGGATGAGCAGTTCTTC	CASSLVGPDEQFF
few	TRBV15	TRBJ2-7	NA	TGTGCCACCAGCAGACGTGGCTCCTACGAGCAGTACTTC	CATSRRGSYEQYF
NA	TRBV6-1	TRBJ2-2	NA	TGTGCCAGCAAACGGGGATACACCGGGGAGCTGTTTTTT	CASKRGYTGELFF
NA	TRBV6-1	TRBJ1-3	TRBD1	TGTGCCAGCAGTGTGGCGCGGACAGGGTTGCGGGACACCATATATTTT	CASSVARTGLRDTIYF
NA	TRBV28	TRBJ2-7	NA	TGTGCCAGCAGTTTTGGACCCGCTTGGGACGAGCAGTACTTC	CASSFGPAWDEQYF
NA	TRBV6-1	TRBJ1-1	NA	TGTGCCAGCAGTGGCGAAGCGGTGAACACTGAAGCTTTCTTT	CASSGEAVNTEAFF
few	TRBV13	TRBJ2-3	NA	TGTGCCAGCAGCTTGATCACAGATACGCAGTATTTT	CASSLITDTQYF
NA	TRBV29-1	TRBJ2-7	NA	TGCAGCGTTGTGGCAATAGACTCCTACGAGCAGTACTTC	CSVVAIDSYEQYF
NA	TRBV14	TRBJ2-3	NA	TGTGCCAGCAGCCAACTGGAGGGGCGGGGAGATACGCAGTATTTT	CASSQLEGRGDTQYF
NA	TRBV4-1	TRBJ2-3	TRBD1	TGCGCCAGCGCCTCACCGGGACAGGCACGAGATACGCAGTATTTT	CASASPGQARDTQYF
NA	TRBV2	TRBJ2-5	TRBD1	TGTGCCAGCAGTGAATCCCGGGACAGCTCGCAAGAGACCCAGTACTTC	CASSESRDSSQETQYF
NA	TRBV27	TRBJ2-1	NA	TGTGCCAGCAGTTTATCAGGGACTGGCTACAATGAGCAGTTCTTC	CASSLSGTGYNEQFF
NA	TRBV28	TRBJ2-5	NA	TGTGCCAGCAGTCCCCCAATACAAGAGACCCAGTACTTC	CASSPPIQETQYF
NA	TRBV7-6	TRBJ2-1	NA	TGTGCCAGCAGCTTAGTTTACAATGAGCAGTTCTTC	CASSLVYNEQFF
NA	TRBV27	TRBJ2-2	NA	TGTGCCAGCAGGGGAAACGGGGAGCTGTTTTTT	CASRGNGELFF
NA	TRBV13	TRBJ2-3	TRBD2	TGTGCCAGCAGCTTATCTCCTAGCGGAAGCACAGATACGCAGTATTTT	CASSLSPSGSTDTQYF
NA	TRBV27	TRBJ2-1	TRBD2	TGTGCCAGCAGTTTAAACCTATGGACTAGCGGGTCTAGCTCCTACAATGAGCAGTTCTTC	CASSLNLWTSGSSSYNEQFF
NA	TRBV6-5	TRBJ2-1	TRBD2	TGTGCCAGCAGTCGCCTAGCGGCCAATGAGCAGTTCTTC	CASSRLAANEQFF
NA	TRBV4-1	TRBJ2-7	NA	TGCGCCAGCAGCCAAGAAGGCCTAGCCTACGAGCAGTACTTC	CASSQEGLAYEQYF
NA	TRBV11-2	TRBJ2-3	TRBD1	TGTGCCAGCAGCCATAAGACAGGGGGGAGCACAGATACGCAGTATTTT	CASSHKTGGSTDTQYF
NA	TRBV5-4	TRBJ1-2	TRBD1	TGTGCCAGCACTAGACAAGGGGGCCTTGGCTACACCTTC	CASTRQGGLGYTF
NA	TRBV7-3	TRBJ2-1	TRBD2	TGTGCCAGCAGCCCATTAGCGGGAGGGCCGTACAATGAGCAGTTCTTC	CASSPLAGGPYNEQFF
NA	TRBV28	TRBJ1-5	NA	TGTGCCAGCAGTTTATCATGGCACCTCCTAAGTGGCAATCAGCCCCAGCATTTT	CASSLSWHLLSGNQPQHF
NA	TRBV29-1	TRBJ1-1	TRBD1	TGCAGCGTTGAAGGACAGGGGGCCTCTGAAGCTTTCTTT	CSVEGQGASEAFF
NA	TRBV28	TRBJ1-1	NA	TGTGCCAGCAGTTTTCAGGGTATCACTGAAGCTTTCTTT	CASSFQGITEAFF
once	TRBV6-5	TRBJ2-7	NA	TGTGCCAGCAGTTACGATTCAGGGGGGCTGGGAGACGAGCAGTACTTC	CASSYDSGGLGDEQYF
NA	TRBV29-1	TRBJ2-5	NA	TGCAGCGTTCCATATCAGCGCGAAGAGACCCAGTACTTC	CSVPYQREETQYF
NA	TRBV7-2	TRBJ2-7	TRBD2	TGTGCCAGCAGCTTTAGGGCTAGCGGGAGATCCGTACTAGCCTACGAGCAGTACTTC	CASSFRASGRSVLAYEQYF
NA	TRBV29-1	TRBJ2-5	NA	TGCAGCGTTGGATTAGCGGAAGAGACCCAGTACTTC	CSVGLAEETQYF
NA	TRBV4-3	TRBJ2-1	NA	TGCGCCAGCAGCCAAGCGTATGAGCAGTTCTTC	CASSQAYEQFF
few	TRBV9	TRBJ1-2	NA	TGTGCCAGCAGCGTAGGTGGAGGGGAGGCCTATGGCTACACCTTC	CASSVGGGEAYGYTF
NA	TRBV18	TRBJ2-1	NA	TGTGCCAGCTCACCACCGAACGGGGACTCCTACAATGAGCAGTTCTTC	CASSPPNGDSYNEQFF
few	TRBV6-5	TRBJ1-1	TRBD1	TGTGCCAGCAGCCCCCAGGGGGCAGGGAACACTGAAGCTTTCTTT	CASSPQGAGNTEAFF
NA	TRBV14	TRBJ2-1	NA	TGTGCCAGCAGCCAACTACTGGGGGTTGGAAATGAGCAGTTCTTC	CASSQLLGVGNEQFF
NA	TRBV9	TRBJ1-1	TRBD1	TGTGCCAGCAGCCTGGGACAGGGGATGACTGAAGCTTTCTTT	CASSLGQGMTEAFF
NA	TRBV19	TRBJ2-7	NA	TGTGCCAGTAGTACTCAGCAGTTATCCTACGAGCAGTACTTC	CASSTQQLSYEQYF
NA	TRBV28	TRBJ2-7	NA	TGTGCCAGCACTCTCGGGATAGGTATGAGCTACGAGCAGTACTTC	CASTLGIGMSYEQYF
NA	TRBV19	TRBJ2-3	NA	TGTGCCAGTAGTATTTTTAGGACAGATACGCAGTATTTT	CASSIFRTDTQYF
NA	TRBV11-2	TRBJ2-1	TRBD2	TGTGCCAGCAGCTTACACCTAGCGGGAGAACGCAATGAGCAGTTCTTC	CASSLHLAGERNEQFF
NA	TRBV5-6	TRBJ1-5	NA	TGTGCCAGCAGCTTGGTCAGTAGCAATCAGCCCCAGCATTTT	CASSLVSSNQPQHF
NA	TRBV14	TRBJ1-1	TRBD1	TGTGCCAGCAGCCTCGGGACAGGCCGATGGAACACTGAAGCTTTCTTT	CASSLGTGRWNTEAFF
NA	TRBV27	TRBJ1-2	TRBD1	TGTGCCAGCAGTATTCGACAGGGCTATGGCTACACCTTC	CASSIRQGYGYTF
NA	TRBV15	TRBJ2-5	TRBD1	TGTGCCACCAGCAGGATCGACAGGGGTCAAGAGACCCAGTACTTC	CATSRIDRGQETQYF
once	TRBV28	TRBJ2-1	NA	TGTGCCAGCAGTGTCGCAGTAGCCTACAATGAGCAGTTCTTC	CASSVAVAYNEQFF
NA	TRBV19	TRBJ2-2	NA	TGTGCCAGTACCCCAAGATTTGGCACCGGGGAGCTGTTTTTT	CASTPRFGTGELFF